What follows is one T cell receptor beta chain and its context. A few counts support this clone. Its cognate antigen has yet to be identified. No base-level quality is on record; no much larger clone is a single base apart. In total, roughly 670 healthy bone marrow donors made up the cohort. At the time of sampling, all cohort members were nominally healthy, though unrecorded immune exposures were likely present. The donor tested CMV seropositive, placing the donor among the approximately 290 seropositive members of the cohort. Every donor gave a peripheral blood sample, and the peripheral blood mononuclear cells from that sample were used for TCR beta sequencing. Genomic DNA was extracted from the blood cell samples with the Qiagen DNeasy Blood Extraction Kit. The data were taken from a study of cytomegalovirus exposure and HLA in healthy donors (dated by TCRdb to the late 2010s). Looking at the study overall: An earlier analysis of approximately 640 of the donors reported approximately 270 Gb of sequence data and 100 million to 130 million unique TCR beta sequences from about 180 million T cells. An early release covering approximately 600 HLA-typed donors comprised approximately 290 gigabases of sequencing data and tens of millions of unique TCR sequences. Of the 350 to 400 genotyped donors, around 81% fell in the genetic ancestry cluster associated with self-reported Caucasian donors. The study was designed to test whether signatures of past pathogen exposure could be identified by cataloging public T cell receptors. The study profiled the T cell repertoires of 500 to 800 subjects by immunosequencing and related them to cytomegalovirus serostatus. A separate validation cohort of approximately 130 different subjects was used in addition to the approximately 670-subject first cohort. High-throughput TCR immunosequencing, statistical association of individual TCRs with disease status, and machine learning were combined to predict cytomegalovirus infection status. To study patterns of TCR occurrence, a later analysis re-analyzed previously published TCR beta repertoires from around 670 donors and added high-resolution HLA genotyping. Rather than drawing on any new phenotypic data, the later analysis identified candidate immune exposures from TCR beta sequences and the way those sequences occurred across donors. In an earlier analysis of 587 of the donors, high-throughput TCR beta sequencing was used to judge whether each TCR beta V gene segment behaved as functional or pseudogenic. Donor age, sex, ethnicity and CMV serostatus were compiled alongside the repertoire data. A later genetic analysis took genome-wide SNP genotypes for about three fifths of the 666 donors and used that subset as a discovery cohort. Every discovery cohort repertoire had been produced on one sequencing platform. HLA typing covered class I and class II loci at four-digit resolution. Typing coverage varied by locus: about 629-630 donors for A, B, C, DRB1 and DQB1; roughly 510 for DQA1; about 590 for DPA1; some 470 for DPB1. Roughly 5 DR-DQ haplotypes were handled as single units for association and clustering, since linkage in the cohort was strong. Among a few hundred genotyped donors of the cohort, an average of approximately 250,000 unique TCR beta nucleotide sequences were sequenced per donor, 15% to 20% of them non-productive.

Libraries were constructed by the immunoSEQ multiplex PCR assay. For the multiplex PCR, a mixture combining 60 forward primers for TCR Vbeta segments and 13 reverse primers for TCR Jbeta segments was used. Amplification of the CDR3 region of rearranged TCR beta genes was performed with a multiplex PCR assay on genomic DNA. Amplified TCR beta libraries were sequenced as 87-base-pair reads on the Illumina HiSeq System. As for how the authors treated the data: A later analysis tallied 75 million to 95 million unique TCR beta chains across the 666 repertoires, and about 12 million of those chains were shared by two or more donors. Raw reads were error-corrected and collapsed into unique sequences with a nearest-neighbor algorithm that merged closely related sequences to remove PCR and sequencing errors. CDR3 sequences were aligned to IMGT reference sequences to assign V, D and J gene segments. For a sequence to be retained, at least a six-nucleotide match to both a V gene segment and a J gene segment was required. A rearrangement counted as productive if the CDR3 had no stop codons and remained in frame with V and J, and every other rearrangement counted as non-productive. Following IMGT convention, CDR3 was defined as the stretch from the second conserved V-encoded cysteine to the conserved J-encoded phenylalanine. The earlier analysis of about 570 of the donors excluded any sequence lacking an unambiguous match to a single V gene segment. An earlier analysis of fewer than 750 of the donors classified V segments as functional when productive rearrangements were above 56.7% and as segregating when the standard deviation between donors was above 5%. A statistical classification framework was developed to diagnose cytomegalovirus status using the catalog of TCR beta chain sequences. A later analysis assigned V and J genes by comparing TCR nucleotide sequences with IMGT/GENE-DB human TR gene sequences. A later analysis assigned CDR3 sequences and most-parsimonious VDJ recombination scenarios with the TCRdist pipeline. In a later analysis, each TCR beta chain was defined by its CDR3 amino acid sequence together with its V-gene family, and reads lacking a unique V-gene family were excluded. A later analysis removed over 500 highly shared, low-generation-probability nucleotide sequences to deal with suspected cross-contamination and a sequencing artifact. A later analysis calculated a clonal expansion index for each public chain from normalized within-repertoire ranks of inferred template counts. In a later analysis, generation probabilities were computed using a VDJ recombination model fitted to out-of-frame rearrangements, and the results were checked against IGoR. Hypergeometric tests were used in a later analysis to score TCR-TCR, TCR-HLA and TCR-CMV co-occurrence, with a repertoire-size bias correction applied to the TCR pairs. False discovery rates were estimated in a later analysis by permuting HLA or CMV assignments 20 times. In a later analysis, co-occurring TCRs were grouped using DBSCAN, with TCRdist sequence similarity added in when clustering inside HLA-allele-positive subsets. Repertoires with fewer than 30,000 or more than 120,000 public chains, plus five repertoires with anomalous nucleotide sharing, were excluded from co-occurrence clustering. Held by TCRdb, this immuneACCESS table contains in-frame sequences only and omits some clones. Under half of the omission traces to an unresolved V gene where checked; the cause of the rest is unknown. That table supplies the V and J calls and clone size; D and trimming were determined from the DNA. The table for this sample lists over 100,000 clones; roughly 79% of them were counted only once. Over 7% of the sample is taken by the ten largest.

General findings and caveats noted by the study authors: Across donors, most TCR sequences were observed very rarely, whereas some public TCRs were present in many individuals. Because counts were too low, 15 or so rarely observed V segments, including chromosome 9 orphons, were excluded from the earlier analysis of around 590 of the donors. According to a later analysis, TCR association rates differed among HLA loci, with DRB1 alleles showing the most associated TCRs and HLA-C alleles showing the fewest. Linkage disequilibrium might explain the correlated functional status among segregating V segments, but an unknown experimental factor could not be excluded. In a later analysis, HLA-associated TCR beta chains showed more clonal expansion and lower generation probabilities than non-associated chains that were equally common. In this cohort, only TCR beta chains were sequenced, and detectable features were limited by the absence of alpha or paired-chain data. A few of the identified cytomegalovirus-associated TCR beta chains were confirmed in vitro to be specific for cytomegalovirus antigens. Some IMGT-functional V segments, including TRBV6-2 and TRBV6-3, could not be told apart with the 87-base-pair reads, so those segments were excluded. Presence/absence analyses assumed roughly uniform sequencing depth across donors, an assumption that may not hold. V-gene and J-gene trimming of TCR beta chains was associated with a missense DCLRE1C variant in a later genetic analysis, and the association was replicated in an independent cohort. Because HLA typing was missing for some donors at each locus, association tests included only the typed subset. The study gave a list of over 150 TCR beta chains associated with cytomegalovirus. CMV serostatus was the only immune exposure information available for the cohort. A further reported finding was that TCR beta sequences accurately predicted the HLA-A and HLA-B alleles for most subjects in the first cohort. At a false discovery rate of 0.05, a later analysis linked about 17,000 TCR beta sequences to specific HLA alleles. Compared with the 666-donor mean, donors in an Asian-associated ancestry cluster had fewer N-insertions in productive TCRs, according to a later genetic analysis. Most CMV-associated TCR beta chains appeared to be HLA-restricted in a later analysis, and the HLA associations seemed to be driven largely by CMV exposure. It was suggested by the authors that the approach could potentially be generalized to other disease states and immunological phenotypes. In an earlier analysis of 587 of the donors, most TCR beta V segments appeared in productive rearrangements about 87% or about 30% of the time, broadly matching IMGT annotations. A group of highly shared sequence variants was considered likely to be a technical artifact of the sequencing pipeline. According to a later analysis, parvovirus B19, influenza, CMV and Epstein-Barr virus appeared linked to several top co-occurrence clusters. Assigning TCR associations to individual alleles was difficult when HLA alleles, especially DR and DQ, strongly co-occurred. In both the original and validation cohorts, the classifier was reported to diagnose cytomegalovirus status with high specificity and sensitivity.

The germline V gene specifies SGDLS as CDR1 and YYNGEE as CDR2. Relative to germline, V is missing 3 bases and J is missing 5 bases, with 9 bases of the junction outside any gene match. From its cysteine to its phenylalanine, the CDR3 spans 16 amino acids. The sequence is cut down to CDR3 DNA, 48 bases in frame from base 1. The chain links TRBV9 with TRBJ2-5; 11 central bases correspond to TRBD2. The clonotype was recovered from a woman aged 50 to 65 in good health and CMV-seropositive. The source material was PBMCs. The CDR3 in this case is CASSEAPSGGTETQYF. The sequenced DNA: TGTGCCAGCAGCGAGGCCCCTAGCGGGGGGACGGAGACCCAGTACTTC.